This T cell receptor beta chain was captured in a study of blood T cell repertoires in COVID-19. Study information: Acute and convalescent COVID-19 specimens originated in the United States, Italy and Spain. Sources were T cells, B-cell-depleted T cells, or PBMCs; the material itself was cDNA or gDNA.

The ends lost 5 bases at V and 1 base at J; junction bases unmatched: 7. The CDR3 length is 16 residues. Germline V lookup: CDR1 LGHDT, CDR2 YNNKEL (reference sequence). Across 20 to 25 US areas, participants ranged in age from 18 to 89 years. As processed by the authors: Researchers report that nucleated cell counts were estimated from reference gene primer amplification. Profiling relied on immunoSEQ multiplex PCR, and the TCRdb table lists in-frame clones only, not all of them. V, J and clone size are those of that table, while D and trimming were read from the DNA. The top ten hold 3.6% of the sample, which has about 170,000 clones, around 88% seen once.

This receptor was identified in a woman between 45 and 60 years old in a cohort exposed to, infected with or recovered from COVID-19 (not recorded which). The chain is built from TRBV3-1 (or the pseudogene TRBV3-2) and TRBJ2-7; 11 bases align to TRBD2. The sequencing sample was made of PBMCs or T cells enriched from blood (not recorded which). DNA of the CDR3: TGTGCCAGCAGCTCTCTAACTAGCGGGGGTTCCTACGAGCAGTACTTC. Amino acids: CASSSLTSGGSYEQYF.